The T cell receptor (beta chain) described here comes from a study of cytomegalovirus exposure and HLA in healthy donors. Researchers ran the PCR with 60 Vbeta and 13 Jbeta primers. Clones were sequenced by immunoSEQ multiplex PCR, and TCRdb holds only the in-frame ones, with some missing. Of about 140,000 clones detected, 76% appear once; the ten largest clones hold 1.5% to 2%. This CDR3 region has 16 residues. Germline CDR1 reads MNHEY; CDR2 reads SMNVEV (reference sequence). V shed 5 bases, J shed 1 base, and the junction held 8 bases outside the gene matches. The source material was PBMCs. This chain connects TRBV27 to TRBJ1-5, with 7 positions matching TRBD1. This receptor was identified in a woman in her forties in good health and CMV-seronegative. The CDR3 DNA is TGTGCCAGCAGTGAAAGGGGGCTGAGGAGCAATCAGCCCCAGCATTTT. This sequence encodes CASSERGLRSNQPQHF.